Presented here are 28 T cell receptor beta chains from one specimen sequenced in a study of T cell changes during pregnancy in multiple sclerosis. Profiled with immunoSEQ multiplex PCR; TCRdb holds only in-frame clones, not every one. The table has around 26,000 clones, 89% seen once. This sample comprised CD4+ T cells from peripheral blood mononuclear cells, obtained in the first trimester of pregnancy. These receptors were collected from a female donor in good health, enrolled as a control in a pregnancy study.

This clone was detected a few times. The rearrangement links TRBV2 to TRBJ1-1; D is unclear. Germline-derived CDR1 and CDR2 are SNHLY and FYNNEI. The CDR3 extends over 11 amino acids. V was shortened by 10 bases and J by 5 bases, with 11 bases between the two germline ends. The CDR3, as DNA: TGTGCCAACACACAGAAAACTGAAGCTTTCTTT. It codes for CANTQKTEAFF.

This rearrangement joins TRBV7-2 to TRBJ2-2; 9 bases match TRBD2. The CDR3 has 17 amino acids. Germline trimming cut 6 bases from V and 1 base from J; bases unmatched to any gene: 9. The V gene's germline CDR1 is SGHTA and CDR2 FQGNSA. The CDR3 nucleotides read TGTGCCAGCAGTCCCCGCCCTAGCGGGGTGAACACCGGGGAGCTGTTTTTT. This sequence encodes CASSPRPSGVNTGELFF. Filled out from reference TRBV7-2 and TRBJ2-2, the complete variable domain reads GAGVSQSPSNKVTEKGKDVELRCDPISGHTALYWYRQSLGQGLEFLIYFQGNSAPDKSGLPSDRFSAERTGGSVSTLTIQRTQQEDSAVYLCASSPRPSGVNTGELFFGEGSRLTVL.

The chain recombines TRBV30 with TRBJ1-1; 8 bases fit TRBD1. The V gene end was trimmed by 3 bases and the J gene end by 11 bases; junction bases not matched to a gene: 11. The CDR3 length is 13 residues. Germline assignment: CDR1 GTSNPN and CDR2 SVGIG (reference sequence). CDR3 DNA sequence: TGTGCCTGGAGCATCAGCAGGGGGCTAGGGGCTTTCTTT. Its translation is CAWSISRGLGAFF. The complete variable domain, with remaining parts taken from reference TRBV30 and TRBJ1-1, reads SQTIHQWPATLVQPVGSPLSLECTVEGTSNPNLYWYRQAAGRGLQLLFYSVGIGQISSEVPQNLSASRPQDRQFILSSKKLLLSDSGFYLCAWSISRGLGAFFGQGTRLTVV.

In this sample, this clone turned up a few times. This chain joins TRBV25-1 and TRBJ2-7; D is perhaps TRBD1 (5 bases). Trimming shortened V by 5 bases and J by 8 bases, and 19 bases separated the two germline ends. Germline CDR1 is MGHDK and CDR2 is SYGVNS. The CDR3 has 14 amino acids. This chain's CDR3 is CASSRRTPLGKQYF. DNA for the CDR3: TGTGCCAGCAGTCGAAGGACACCGCTTGGGAAGCAGTACTTC.

The chain employs TRBV7-6 and TRBJ2-3; 14 bases are a match to TRBD2. Trimming at V came to 0 bases and at J to 5 bases, leaving 7 bases not matched to a gene. The germline CDR1 and CDR2 sequences are SGHVS and FNYEAQ. The CDR3 spans 18 residues. The CDR3 nucleotides are TGTGCCAGCAGCTTAGCGCAGGGACTAGCGGGAGCGAAAGATACGCAGTATTTT. This translates into CASSLAQGLAGAKDTQYF.

This chain links TRBV5-1 with TRBJ2-1; perhaps TRBD2 as D (6 bases). The V gene's germline CDR1 is SGHRS and CDR2 YFSETQ. The ends were cut back, 4 bases at V and 5 bases at J, with 10 bases in the middle. The CDR3 covers 13 residues. The CDR3 region is CASSGGLNNEQFF. The DNA for the CDR3 is TGCGCCAGCAGCGGGGGACTCAACAATGAGCAGTTCTTC.

V gene TRBV10-3 combines with J gene TRBJ2-1, with 7 bases that match TRBD2. V lost 5 bases and J lost 3; bases outside the gene matches: 16. Per germline, CDR1 ENHRY and CDR2 SYGVKD. The CDR3 spans 18 residues. The CDR3 bases are TGTGCCATCAGTAATGACGTTAATGCGGGAGAGGGCTACAATGAGCAGTTCTTC. Its translation is CAISNDVNAGEGYNEQFF.

The genes are TRBV5-1 and TRBJ2-1; 15 nucleotides align to TRBD2. The CDR3 contains 19 residues. Trimming removed 3 bases from V and 4 bases from J; junction bases left unmatched: 11. The V gene's germline CDR1 is SGHRS and CDR2 YFSETQ. The CDR3 protein is CASSSFSGTSGRPYNEQFF. CDR3 nucleotides: TGCGCCAGCAGCTCATTCTCCGGGACTAGCGGGAGGCCATACAATGAGCAGTTCTTC.

This clone was observed once. The J gene is TRBJ2-3, the V gene TRBV7-9; D gene uncertain. Trimming removed 3 bases at V and 2 bases at J, with 6 bases between. CDR1 is SEHNR, CDR2 FQNEAQ, per germline (reference sequence). The CDR3 is made up of 13 amino acids. CDR3 region: CASSFQATDTQYF. CDR3 nucleotides: TGTGCCAGCAGCTTCCAGGCCACAGATACGCAGTATTTT.

The chain combines TRBV28 with TRBJ2-3; 9 nucleotides match TRBD2. With V trimmed by 2 bases and J by 4 bases, 4 bases remained unmatched. Germline assignment: CDR1 MDHEN and CDR2 SYDVKM. The length of the CDR3 is 15 residues. For the CDR3, the DNA is TGTGCCAGCAGTTTAAGCGGGGGGCGGGCAGATACGCAGTATTTT. Translation: CASSLSGGRADTQYF.

DNA of the CDR3: TGCGCCAGCAGTAGGGGGCTAGCGAGCACAGATACGCAGTATTTT. It is translated as CASSRGLASTDTQYF. The V call is TRBV10-2, the J call TRBJ2-3; possible D gene TRBD1, 7 bases. The ends were cut back, 5 bases at V and 0 bases at J, with 12 bases in the middle. The CDR3 contains 15 residues. The germline CDR1 and CDR2 sequences are WSHSY and SAAADI.

The rearrangement joins TRBV2 to TRBJ2-1, with 10 nucleotides matching TRBD2. The V and J ends lost 7 bases and 7 bases, in that order; junction bases with no gene match: 4. Germline loops: CDR1 SNHLY, CDR2 FYNNEI. The CDR3 consists of 13 residues. Here the CDR3 reads CASTSGSSNEQFF. The CDR3 region has the DNA TGTGCCAGCACTAGCGGGAGTTCAAATGAGCAGTTCTTC.

The rearrangement joins TRBV7-9 to TRBJ2-2; TRBD1 agrees at 9 bases. Trimming cost V 3 bases and J 5 bases; bases outside gene matches: 7. From germline, CDR1 is SEHNR and CDR2 FQNEAQ (reference sequence). The CDR3 runs to 16 residues. The CDR3 reads CASSLRDRVGTGELFF. The CDR3 nucleotides read TGTGCCAGCAGCTTGCGGGACAGGGTGGGGACCGGGGAGCTGTTTTTT.

This clone was recorded only once. The chain joins TRBV13 to TRBJ2-3, with 12 bases matching TRBD2. This CDR3 contains 15 residues. From germline, CDR1 is PRHDT and CDR2 FYEKMQ (reference sequence). V was clipped by 5 bases and J by 5 bases; unmatched bases: 5. CDR3 DNA sequence: TGTGCCAGCAGCAGGTCTAGCGGGGGGGGAGATACGCAGTATTTT. Translation: CASSRSSGGGDTQYF.

CDR3 in DNA: TGCGCCAGCAGCCCTAACCGCGAGACAGAAGGCTACACCTTC. It is translated as CASSPNRETEGYTF. This rearrangement joins TRBV5-1 to TRBJ1-2; maybe TRBD1 (5 bases). V was clipped by 4 bases and J by 8 bases, with 18 bases between them. Germline loops: CDR1 SGHRS, CDR2 YFSETQ. The CDR3 is 14 residues long.

The chain employs TRBV5-1 and TRBJ2-5, with a tentative D call TRBD1 (5 bases). Germline V CDR1 and CDR2: SGHRS, YFSETQ. V lost 0 bases and J lost 3, with 9 bases in between. The CDR3 contains 14 residues. CDR3 sequence (DNA): TGCGCCAGCAGCTTGGTCGGACAAGAAGAGACCCAGTACTTC. Protein: CASSLVGQEETQYF.

This chain joins TRBV10-3 and TRBJ1-1; 8 nucleotides match TRBD1. The germline CDR1 and CDR2 sequences are ENHRY and SYGVKD. V lost 4 bases, J lost 3 bases, and 7 bases stayed unmatched. This CDR3 comprises 15 residues. In DNA form, the CDR3 reads TGTGCCATCAGTGTCGGACAGGGTTCTGACACTGAAGCTTTCTTT. Translation gives CAISVGQGSDTEAFF.

This chain joins TRBV30 and TRBJ1-2, with D possibly TRBD1 on 6 matching bases. Germline values: CDR1 GTSNPN, CDR2 SVGIG (reference sequence). The CDR3 runs to 14 residues. V gave up 8 bases and J gave up 2 bases, with 18 bases separating them. The CDR3 DNA is TGTGCCGGGGGCAGACCGGTACTAAACTATGGCTACACCTTC. Protein sequence: CAGGRPVLNYGYTF. The full variable domain, completed using reference TRBV30 and TRBJ1-2, is SQTIHQWPATLVQPVGSPLSLECTVEGTSNPNLYWYRQAAGRGLQLLFYSVGIGQISSEVPQNLSASRPQDRQFILSSKKLLLSDSGFYLCAGGRPVLNYGYTFGSGTRLTVV.

V and J are TRBV18 and TRBJ1-1; D is perhaps TRBD1 (5 bases). There are 13 residues in the CDR3. Germline V CDR1 and CDR2: KGHSH, LQKENI. The V end lost 3 bases, the J end lost 6 bases, and 11 bases lay between the germline ends. The CDR3 here is CASSPAWGAEAFF. CDR3 DNA: TGTGCCAGCTCACCCGCATGGGGGGCTGAAGCTTTCTTT.

The rearrangement links TRBV19 to TRBJ2-2; D uncertain. The CDR3 covers 13 residues. Between the trimmed V and J ends, which lost 1 base and 6 bases, there was a span of 6 bases. The germline V gene has CDR1 LNHDA and CDR2 SQIVND (reference sequence). CDR3: CASSIVRSGELFF. The CDR3 bases are TGTGCCAGTAGTATAGTGAGGTCCGGGGAGCTGTTTTTT. Together with reference TRBV19 and TRBJ2-2, the CDR3 gives the full variable domain: DGGITQSPKYLFRKEGQNVTLSCEQNLNHDAMYWYRQDPGQGLRLIYYSQIVNDFQKGDIAEGYSVSREKKESFPLTVTSAQKNPTAFYLCASSIVRSGELFFGEGSRLTVL.

This chain links TRBV28 with TRBJ2-3; TRBD2 agrees at 11 bases. The CDR3 consists of 13 residues. V lost 11 bases and J lost 3; bases outside the gene matches: 4. CDR1 MDHEN and CDR2 SYDVKM come from the germline V gene. CDR3 sequence: CAVLAGVTDTQYF. The CDR3 nucleotides are TGTGCCGTACTAGCGGGAGTAACAGATACGCAGTATTTT. The full variable domain, with the rest looked up from reference TRBV28 and TRBJ2-3, is DVKVTQSSRYLVKRTGEKVFLECVQDMDHENMFWYRQDPGLGLRLIYFSYDVKMKEKGDIPEGYSVSREKKERFSLILESASTNQTSMYLCAVLAGVTDTQYFGPGTRLTVL.

The chain combines TRBV5-1 with TRBJ1-1; D gene uncertain. V shed 6 bases and J shed 5 bases, with 8 bases lying between them. CDR3 length: 11 residues. Germline assignment: CDR1 SGHRS and CDR2 YFSETQ. CDR3 bases: TGCGCCAGCATGGGCAGTACTGAAGCTTTCTTT. This sequence encodes CASMGSTEAFF.

J is TRBJ2-5 and V is TRBV19; D is perhaps TRBD1 (8 bases). Germline V lookup: CDR1 LNHDA, CDR2 SQIVND (reference sequence). V was shortened by 8 bases and J by 4 bases, with 20 bases between the two germline ends. The CDR3 is made up of 15 amino acids. This chain's CDR3 is CASSSGTGGGETQYF. The CDR3 DNA sequence: TGTGCCAGTTCCTCCGGGACAGGCGGGGGAGAGACCCAGTACTTC.

This chain links TRBV9 with TRBJ1-5; D is possibly TRBD1 (5 bases). V was pared by 4 bases and J by 0 bases, with 8 bases between. Germline-derived CDR1 and CDR2 are SGDLS and YYNGEE. CDR3 length equals 14 residues. CDR3 bases: TGTGCCAGCAGCCAGACAGTTAGCAATCAGCCCCAGCATTTT. This sequence encodes CASSQTVSNQPQHF.

The rearrangement links TRBV9 to TRBJ1-6; perhaps TRBD1 as D (5 bases). V was pared by 1 base and J by 7 bases, with 12 bases between. CDR1 is SGDLS, CDR2 YYNGEE, per germline. This CDR3 spans 15 amino acids. The CDR3: CASSVQGHGNSPLHF. CDR3 DNA: TGTGCCAGCAGCGTACAGGGTCACGGAAATTCACCCCTCCACTTT. The complete variable domain, with remaining parts taken from reference TRBV9 and TRBJ1-6, reads DSGVTQTPKHLITATGQRVTLRCSPRSGDLSVYWYQQSLDQGLQFLIQYYNGEERAKGNILERFSAQQFPDLHSELNLSSLELGDSALYFCASSVQGHGNSPLHFGNGTRLTVT.

V is TRBV5-1 and J is TRBJ1-3, with D possibly being TRBD1 (5 bases). The CDR3 spans 17 residues. In germline, CDR1 is SGHRS, CDR2 YFSETQ. Trimming left V 0 bases short and J 0 bases short, with 13 bases between. The CDR3 coding sequence is TGCGCCAGCAGCTTGGCTGCGACAGCCAGCTCTGGAAACACCATATATTTT. Protein product: CASSLAATASSGNTIYF.

This chain connects TRBV6-1 to TRBJ2-2, with TRBD2 as a possible D gene (5 bases). V was cut by 4 bases and J by 4 bases, with 16 bases left in between. The CDR3 is 16 residues long. CDR1 is MNHNS, CDR2 SASEGT, per germline. CDR3 amino acids: CASSGEAGGRTGELFF. CDR3 DNA sequence: TGTGCCAGCAGTGGCGAGGCGGGCGGACGCACCGGGGAGCTGTTTTTT.

The genes are TRBV28 and TRBJ2-7, with D maybe TRBD1 (5 bases). V lost 5 bases and J lost 0, with 14 bases in between. There are 15 residues in the CDR3. CDR1 and CDR2 from the germline V gene are MDHEN and SYDVKM. The CDR3 reads CASSLFQGNSYEQYF. In DNA, the CDR3 is TGTGCCAGCAGTCTTTTTCAGGGAAACTCCTACGAGCAGTACTTC.